This T cell receptor beta chain was found in a study of T cells in Graves' hyperthyroidism and ophthalmopathy. This clonotype was recorded at least ten times. The CDR3 is made up of 12 amino acids. Trimming removed 3 bases from V and 6 bases from J, with 7 bases in between. Germline V lookup: CDR1 LGHDT, CDR2 YNNKEL (reference sequence). From RNA transcripts, TCR beta CDR3 regions were amplified. With the HTBI primer set, the TCR CDR3 went through a first round of RT-PCR. One entry per CDR3 protein, called by TCRdb with MiXCR from the multiplex PCR reads. The table shows 350,000 to 400,000 distinct CDR3 sequences, with approximately 18% occurring only once.

The sample was blood. The sequence was obtained from a man aged 18 to 30 with Graves' ophthalmopathy. The J gene is TRBJ2-3, the V gene TRBV3-1; the D is unclear. CDR3 sequence (DNA): TGTGCCAGCAGCCACGGCCTGGATACGCAGTATTTT. This gives the protein CASSHGLDTQYF.